Each of the 29 T cell receptor beta chains below was sequenced from the same sample in a study of blood T cells in healthy people across ages. PCR was performed a second time for about 7 to 12 cycles using a sample-barcoded 5' primer and a J-beta primer mix. TCRdb re-analysed the 5' RACE reads in MiXCR, keeping a single row per CDR3 protein. The sample has 900,000 to 950,000 distinct CDR3 sequences, roughly 28% seen once; the top ten hold roughly a tenth. The sample also formed part of further work on T cells of mothers and their children.

The specimen was blood. Every receptor here comes from a woman in her thirties or forties in good health.

This clonotype was seen a handful of times. This chain links TRBV4-3 with TRBJ1-5, with D possibly matching TRBD1 (5 bases). Trimming stripped 1 base from V and 2 bases from J, with 6 bases between. CDR1 is LGHNA, CDR2 YSLEER, per germline. This CDR3 contains 14 residues. Here the CDR3 reads CASSQVGGNQPQHF. CDR3 nucleotides: TGCGCCAGCAGCCAAGTGGGGGGCAATCAGCCCCAGCATTTT.

In this sample, this clonotype turned up a few times. The genes are TRBV20-1 and TRBJ1-1; TRBD1 matches at 8 bases. The J segment lost 7 bases and the V segment lost 6 bases, leaving 7 bases of the junction unmatched. Germline lookup yields CDR1 DFQATT and CDR2 SNEGSKA (reference sequence). CDR3 length equals 12 residues. This chain's CDR3 is CSAWDRKIEAFF. CDR3 nucleotide sequence: TGCAGTGCGTGGGACAGGAAAATTGAAGCTTTCTTT.

This clonotype was recorded at least ten times. The rearrangement joins TRBV7-2 to TRBJ1-5; no clear D. Germline CDR1 and CDR2: SGHTA and FQGNSA. Trimming removed 0 bases at V and 2 bases at J, with 11 bases between. CDR3 length: 16 residues. This CDR3 is CASSLAVPVGNQPQHF. CDR3 DNA: TGTGCCAGCAGCTTAGCGGTACCAGTAGGCAATCAGCCCCAGCATTTT. Looking up the rest from reference TRBV7-2 and TRBJ1-5 gives the full variable domain: GAGVSQSPSNKVTEKGKDVELRCDPISGHTALYWYRQSLGQGLEFLIYFQGNSAPDKSGLPSDRFSAERTGGSVSTLTIQRTQQEDSAVYLCASSLAVPVGNQPQHFGDGTRLSIL.

This clonotype was counted at least ten times. The genes are TRBV6-5 and TRBJ2-7, with 7 bases lining up with TRBD1. With V trimmed by 5 bases and J by 3 bases, 7 bases remained unmatched. CDR3 length: 14 residues. Germline CDR1 reads MNHEY; CDR2 reads SVGAGI. Here the CDR3 reads CASSTGQADYEQYF. The CDR3 coding sequence is TGTGCCAGCAGTACTGGACAGGCAGACTACGAGCAGTACTTC.

This clonotype showed up many times. The chain couples TRBV7-8 to TRBJ2-7; D might be TRBD1 (6 bases). Germline V gene lookup returns CDR1 SGHVS and CDR2 FQNEAQ. The CDR3 extends over 15 amino acids. The germline V and J ends were trimmed by 5 bases and 7 bases, with 21 bases remaining between them. The CDR3 protein is CASSLQGPADYEQYF. DNA for the CDR3: TGTGCCAGCAGCCTACAGGGTCCCGCGGATTATGAGCAGTACTTC.

The genes are TRBV7-2 and TRBJ1-1; D remains unclear. Trimming removed 1 base at V and 10 bases at J, with 16 bases between. This CDR3 has 14 amino acids. Per germline, CDR1 SGHTA and CDR2 FQGNSA. The CDR3 DNA reads as TGTGCCAGCAGCTTAGGTTTCGGGGTTTTAGGAGCTTTCTTT. Its protein product is CASSLGFGVLGAFF.

This clonotype was recorded at least ten times. The chain uses TRBV12-3 or TRBV12-4 and TRBJ2-7, with 11 bases matching TRBD1. The CDR3 runs 15 residues. With 5 bases clipped from V and 0 bases from J, the junction kept 3 bases outside the gene matches. The CDR3 DNA reads TGTGCCAGCAGTCCCGGGACAGGGGGCTCCTACGAGCAGTACTTC. Translated: CASSPGTGGSYEQYF.

The chain couples TRBV6-5 to TRBJ2-5, with 9 bases lining up with TRBD2. This CDR3 has 15 amino acids. The V gene end was trimmed by 0 bases and the J gene end by 5 bases; junction bases not matched to a gene: 4. Germline lookup yields CDR1 MNHEY and CDR2 SVGAGI. CDR3 amino acids: CASSYSGGRAETQYF. CDR3 in DNA: TGTGCCAGCAGTTACTCGGGCGGGAGGGCGGAGACCCAGTACTTC.

The V gene is TRBV4-1, the J gene TRBJ2-1; 9 bases are shared with TRBD2. CDR1 and CDR2 from the germline V gene are MGHRA and YSYEKL. The V segment lost 0 bases and the J segment 10 bases; nucleotides outside the gene matches: 16. The CDR3 is 18 amino acids. Written as DNA, the CDR3 is TGCGCCAGCAGCCAAGAAAAGGCGGTGCGGGGGGGAAGAGGAGAGCAGTTCTTC. This encodes CASSQEKAVRGGRGEQFF.

This clonotype came up many times. The chain combines TRBV29-1 with TRBJ1-1; D remains unclear. The CDR3 is made up of 13 amino acids. V was cut by 3 bases and J by 0 bases, with 8 bases left in between. Germline CDR1 SQVTM, CDR2 ANQGSEA. The CDR3 DNA is TGCAGCGTTGAGGCAGGTGTGAACACTGAAGCTTTCTTT. Its protein is CSVEAGVNTEAFF.

This clonotype was seen at least ten times. J is TRBJ2-3 and V is TRBV4-3; tentatively, D is TRBD1 or TRBD2 (5 bases each). The V and J ends lost 1 base and 1 base respectively, with 9 bases between them. Germline CDR1 reads LGHNA; CDR2 reads YSLEER. The CDR3 totals 15 residues. CDR3: CASSQGLGGTDTQYF. The CDR3 DNA reads as TGCGCCAGCAGCCAAGGACTGGGGGGCACAGATACGCAGTATTTT.

This clonotype was seen repeatedly, ten times or more. The chain recombines TRBV5-4 with TRBJ2-6; 8 bases fit TRBD1. The junction had 6 bases not matched to a gene; V was cut back by 4 bases and J by 0 bases. The germline V gene encodes CDR1 SGHNT and CDR2 YYREEE (reference sequence). This CDR3 spans 17 amino acids. This CDR3 reads CASSSGQGRSGANVLTF. Here the CDR3 DNA reads TGTGCCAGCAGCAGCGGACAGGGACGCTCTGGGGCCAACGTCCTGACTTTC.

On this clonotype: This may come from a read error, since a much larger clone is one base off. The chain has TRBV20-1 and TRBJ1-2; 10 bases agree with TRBD1. The CDR3 has 14 residues. The junction had 9 bases not matched to a gene; V was cut back by 4 bases and J by 7 bases. Germline CDR1 DFQATT, CDR2 SNEGSKA (reference sequence). CDR3 residues: CSATIGTGVGGYTF. CDR3 DNA sequence: TGCAGTGCTACAATCGGGACAGGGGTTGGTGGCTACACCTTC.

This clonotype was counted ten times or more. This chain joins TRBV6-4 and TRBJ2-3; possible D gene TRBD2, 5 bases. The CDR3 covers 13 residues. In germline, CDR1 is MRHNA, CDR2 SNTAGT. Trimming removed 6 bases at V and 5 bases at J, with 12 bases between. CDR3 region: CASSPDGRDTQYF. The DNA of the CDR3 is TGTGCCAGCAGCCCTGATGGGAGAGATACGCAGTATTTT.

CDR3 in DNA: TGTGCCAGCAGTTTATCTGTCACCCTACCAGGGGATACGCAGTATTTT. Translated: CASSLSVTLPGDTQYF. The chain recombines TRBV27 with TRBJ2-3; tentatively, D is TRBD1 (5 bases). The CDR3 has 16 amino acids. Germline V lookup: CDR1 MNHEY, CDR2 SMNVEV (reference sequence). Trimming cost V 0 bases and J 6 bases, with 16 bases left between them.

The rearrangement joins TRBV7-9 to TRBJ2-3, with D possibly matching TRBD1 (6 bases). Germline V gene sequence: CDR1 SEHNR, CDR2 FQNEAQ (reference sequence). There are 14 residues in the CDR3. With 3 bases removed from V and 6 bases from J, the gap between germline ends came to 13 bases. In nucleotides, the CDR3 is TGTGCCAGCAGCTTTCAGGGGCCATCGGATACGCAGTATTTT. This translates into CASSFQGPSDTQYF.

For this clonotype: Possible read error: a much larger clone is one base away. The chain links TRBV10-3 to TRBJ2-5; 10 bases map to TRBD2. The J call may be wrong; the DNA end is better matched by TRBJ2-1. The CDR3 runs to 14 residues. In germline, CDR1 is ENHRY, CDR2 SYGVKD. CDR3 protein: CAISELAGQETQFF. Here the CDR3 DNA reads TGTGCCATCAGTGAACTAGCGGGGCAAGAGACCCAGTTCTTC.

There are many counts of this clonotype. The J gene is TRBJ2-7, the V gene TRBV28; D is perhaps TRBD2 (6 bases). With 4 bases removed from V and 0 bases from J, the gap between germline ends came to 19 bases. Per the germline V gene, CDR1 is MDHEN and CDR2 is SYDVKM. The CDR3 loop spans 17 amino acids. The CDR3 here is CASSSYPGTLISYEQYF. The DNA for the CDR3 is TGTGCCAGCAGTTCCTACCCCGGGACTTTGATCTCCTACGAGCAGTACTTC.

J is TRBJ2-1 and V is TRBV24-1; weak D call: TRBD1 (5 bases). This CDR3 spans 15 amino acids. CDR1 and CDR2 (germline): KGHDR, SFDVKD. V was shortened by 4 bases and J by 6 bases, with 15 bases between the two germline ends. Here the CDR3 DNA reads TGTGCCACCAGTGACCCTACGTGGGGCCGCAATGAGCAGTTCTTC. This sequence encodes CATSDPTWGRNEQFF.

This sequence joins TRBV7-3 and TRBJ2-2; possibly TRBD2 for D (5 bases). CDR1 and CDR2 (germline): SGHTA, FQGTGA. Trimming took off 2 bases at V and 7 bases at J, with 11 bases between the two ends. The CDR3 has 14 amino acids. The CDR3, as DNA: TGTGCCAGCAGCTTATCCGGGAATGGCGGGGAGCTGTTTTTT. Translation gives CASSLSGNGGELFF.

The rearrangement joins TRBV7-2 to TRBJ2-7, with TRBD2 as a possible D gene (5 bases). The V gene's germline CDR1 is SGHTA and CDR2 FQGNSA. This CDR3 has 15 residues. Trimming took off 5 bases at V and 0 bases at J, with 14 bases between the two ends. The CDR3 here is CASSRLGVRSYEQYF. DNA of the CDR3: TGTGCCAGCAGCCGTCTCGGGGTCCGCTCCTACGAGCAGTACTTC.

This clonotype was counted many times. The chain recombines TRBV10-3 with TRBJ2-1, with 8 bases matching TRBD2. Germline-derived CDR1 and CDR2 are ENHRY and SYGVKD. The V segment lost 5 bases and the J segment 4 bases; nucleotides outside the gene matches: 7. CDR3 size: 15 residues. CDR3 nucleotides: TGTGCCATCAGTTCCGGGACTAGGAGTTACAATGAGCAGTTCTTC. As protein: CAISSGTRSYNEQFF.

This clonotype has a count of ten or more. V gene TRBV11-2 combines with J gene TRBJ2-3, with D possibly TRBD1 on 6 matching bases. The CDR3 covers 14 residues. V lost 6 bases and J 2 bases, leaving 12 bases between the germline ends. Germline V lookup: CDR1 SGHAT, CDR2 FQNNGV. CDR3: CASSFQGITDTQYF. CDR3 in DNA: TGTGCCAGCAGTTTTCAGGGGATCACAGATACGCAGTATTTT.

V is TRBV6-5 and J is TRBJ1-1; D is uncertain. CDR1 MNHEY and CDR2 SVGAGI come from the germline V gene. V was pared by 4 bases and J by 7 bases, with 10 bases between. The CDR3 sequence is 12 residues long. Written as DNA, the CDR3 is TGTGCCAGCAGTTCTGGAGGAGGTGAAGCTTTCTTT. Translating it yields CASSSGGGEAFF.

This clonotype was observed at least ten times. The genes are TRBV7-9 and TRBJ2-1; 14 nucleotides match TRBD2. The length of the CDR3 is 16 residues. The germline V gene encodes CDR1 SEHNR and CDR2 FQNEAQ (reference sequence). The V gene end was trimmed by 3 bases and the J gene end by 8 bases; junction bases not matched to a gene: 6. The chain's CDR3 is CASSFGLAGGPDEQFF. CDR3 in DNA: TGTGCCAGCAGCTTCGGACTAGCGGGGGGCCCGGATGAGCAGTTCTTC.

This clonotype appeared a single time. The J gene is TRBJ2-7, the V gene TRBV18, with 12 bases fitting TRBD1. The V gene end was trimmed by 4 bases and the J gene end by 5 bases; junction bases not matched to a gene: 6. The CDR3 consists of 15 residues. In germline, CDR1 is KGHSH, CDR2 LQKENI. This CDR3 is CASSLTGQGADEQYF. The CDR3 DNA sequence: TGTGCCAGCTCACTAACGGGACAGGGGGCCGACGAGCAGTACTTC.

The chain is built from TRBV19 and TRBJ2-1; possible D gene TRBD1, 6 bases. The CDR3 is 14 residues long. V lost 3 bases, J lost 9 bases, and 15 bases lay in between. The germline gives CDR1 LNHDA, CDR2 SQIVND (reference sequence). The CDR3 is CASSIGRQASEQFF. The CDR3 DNA reads as TGTGCCAGTAGTATCGGCCGACAGGCAAGTGAGCAGTTCTTC.

This clonotype rates as medium-sized. This chain uses TRBV20-1 with TRBJ2-7; TRBD2 aligns across 7 bases. This CDR3 spans 13 amino acids. The germline V gene has CDR1 DFQATT and CDR2 SNEGSKA (reference sequence). J was trimmed by 4 bases and V by 5 bases; bases with no gene match: 8. The CDR3 bases are TGCAGTGCTCCGATGCGGGGAGGGTACGAGCAGTACTTC. Translating gives CSAPMRGGYEQYF.

This clonotype has a count of ten or more. This chain links TRBV6-1 with TRBJ2-6; no definite D call. Germline CDR1 is MNHNS and CDR2 is SASEGT. This CDR3 contains 17 residues. Trimming took off 0 bases at V and 0 bases at J, with 9 bases between the two ends. The CDR3 loop is CASSEAVQSSGANVLTF. The CDR3 DNA reads as TGTGCCAGCAGTGAAGCGGTACAGTCCTCTGGGGCCAACGTCCTGACTTTC.